This T cell receptor (beta chain) was sequenced for a study of T cells after yellow fever vaccination. This clonotype was counted at least ten times. The antigen is unknown. This CDR3 has 15 amino acids. V was cut by 5 bases and J by 3 bases, with 15 bases left in between. Germline CDR1 is LNHNV and CDR2 is YYDKDF (reference sequence). The 5'RACE template-switching step produced TCR cDNA and added a universal primer site and UMIs. MiXCR, applied by TCRdb to the 5' RACE reads, yields one record per CDR3 protein. The sample holds roughly 310,000 distinct CDR3 sequences, around 4% seen once. Whole-study results and caveats: A minor fraction of clonotypes spanned both CD4 and CD8 compartments. A faster peak, day 5 versus 15, was reached by the weaker secondary response. The booster response re-showed most primary clones: more than 95% CD4, over 80% CD8.

The TCR originated in a man aged 18 to 30 who received the YFV17D yellow fever vaccine. Sequences were derived from PBMCs, sampled on the day of the yellow fever booster vaccination. The gene calls are TRBV15 and TRBJ2-3; a weak D match, TRBD2 (7 bases). The CDR3 region has the DNA TGTGCCACCAGCTCGGGACGGGGGGCGACAGATACGCAGTATTTT. Translating it yields CATSSGRGATDTQYF.